This T cell receptor (beta chain) was retrieved from a study of metastatic and nonmetastatic thyroid tumors. The CDR3 runs to 14 residues. V trimming: 0 bases; J trimming: 3 bases; junction bases outside the gene matches: 2. Germline lookup yields CDR1 SEHNR and CDR2 FQNEAQ (reference sequence). This clone was recorded many times. Ahead of thyroid surgery, no patient had received treatment of any kind. Using MiXCR, TCRdb re-called clones from the PCR reads. Among about 27,000 clones listed, approximately 13% were seen once. Sequencing was done on a sample of blood. The clonotype originates from a female donor with papillary thyroid cancer or a benign thyroid nodule (not recorded which). Some clones in this sample may be carry-over from other donors' samples. The rearrangement links TRBV7-9 to TRBJ2-7; the match to TRBD2 covers 7 bases. The chain's CDR3 is CASSLAGLGYEQYF. The CDR3 region has the DNA TGTGCCAGCAGCTTAGCCGGACTAGGCTACGAGCAGTACTTC.